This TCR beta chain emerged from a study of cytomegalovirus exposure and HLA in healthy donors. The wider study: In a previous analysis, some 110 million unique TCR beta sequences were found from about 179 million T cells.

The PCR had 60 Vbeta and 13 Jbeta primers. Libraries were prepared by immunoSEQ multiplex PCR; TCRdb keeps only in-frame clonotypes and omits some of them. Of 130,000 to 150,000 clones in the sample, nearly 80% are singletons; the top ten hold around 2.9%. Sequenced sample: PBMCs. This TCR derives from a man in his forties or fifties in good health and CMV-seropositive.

CDR3 sequence: CASSREDYGYTF. The CDR3 bases are TGTGCCAGCAGTAGGGAGGACTATGGCTACACCTTC. This chain connects TRBV28 to TRBJ1-2; no reliable D call. Germline loops: CDR1 MDHEN, CDR2 SYDVKM. The CDR3 is made up of 12 amino acids. V lost 5 bases to trimming and J lost 3 bases, with 7 bases between them.